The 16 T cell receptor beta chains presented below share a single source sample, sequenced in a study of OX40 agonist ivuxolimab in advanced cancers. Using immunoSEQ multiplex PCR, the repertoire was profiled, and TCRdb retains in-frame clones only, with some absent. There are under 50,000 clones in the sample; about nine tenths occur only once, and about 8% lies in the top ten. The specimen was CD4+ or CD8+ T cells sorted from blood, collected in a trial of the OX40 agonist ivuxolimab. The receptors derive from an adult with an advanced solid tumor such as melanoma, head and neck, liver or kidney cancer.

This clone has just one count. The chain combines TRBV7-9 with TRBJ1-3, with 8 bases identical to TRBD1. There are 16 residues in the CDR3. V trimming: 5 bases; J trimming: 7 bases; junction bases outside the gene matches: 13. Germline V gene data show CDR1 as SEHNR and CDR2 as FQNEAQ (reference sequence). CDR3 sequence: CASSPRQGLIGNTIYF. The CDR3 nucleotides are TGTGCCAGCAGCCCGCGACAGGGGTTAATTGGTAACACCATATATTTT. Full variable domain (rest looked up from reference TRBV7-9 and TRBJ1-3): DTGVSQNPRHKITKRGQNVTFRCDPISEHNRLYWYRQTLGQGPEFLTYFQNEAQLEKSRLLSDRFSAERPKGSFSTLEIQRTEQGDSAMYLCASSPRQGLIGNTIYFGEGSWLTVV.

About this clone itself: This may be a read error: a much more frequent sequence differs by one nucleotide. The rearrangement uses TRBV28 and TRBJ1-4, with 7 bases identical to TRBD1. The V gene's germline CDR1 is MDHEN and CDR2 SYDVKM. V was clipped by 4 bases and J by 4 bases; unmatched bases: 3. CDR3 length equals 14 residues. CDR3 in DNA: TGTGCCAGCAGTTCCGGGACAGTTAATGAAAAACTGTTTTTT. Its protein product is CASSSGTVNEKLFF.

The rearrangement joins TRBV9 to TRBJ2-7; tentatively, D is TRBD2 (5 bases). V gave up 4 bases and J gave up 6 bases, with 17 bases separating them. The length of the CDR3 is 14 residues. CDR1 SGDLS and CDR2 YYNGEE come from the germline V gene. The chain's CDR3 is CASSIGPEGSEQYF. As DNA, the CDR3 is TGTGCCAGCAGCATCGGACCGGAAGGGAGCGAGCAGTACTTC.

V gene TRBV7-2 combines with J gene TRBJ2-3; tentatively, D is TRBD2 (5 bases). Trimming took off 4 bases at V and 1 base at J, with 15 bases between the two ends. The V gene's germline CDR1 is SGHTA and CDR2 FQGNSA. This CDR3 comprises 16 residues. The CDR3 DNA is TGTGCCAGCAGCTCCCGGACGGCGGGTGGCACAGATACGCAGTATTTT. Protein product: CASSSRTAGGTDTQYF.

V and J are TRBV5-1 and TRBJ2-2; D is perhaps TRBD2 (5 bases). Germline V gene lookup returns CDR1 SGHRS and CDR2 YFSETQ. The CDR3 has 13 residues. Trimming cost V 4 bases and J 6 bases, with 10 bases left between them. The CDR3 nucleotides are TGCGCCAGCAGCCCCGACGGGGCCGGGGAGCTGTTTTTT. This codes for CASSPDGAGELFF.

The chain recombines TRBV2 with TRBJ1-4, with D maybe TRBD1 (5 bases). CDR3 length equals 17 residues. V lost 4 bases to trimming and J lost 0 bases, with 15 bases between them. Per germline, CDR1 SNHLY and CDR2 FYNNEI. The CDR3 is CASSGYNRRATNEKLFF. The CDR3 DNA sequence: TGTGCCAGCAGTGGATACAACAGGAGAGCAACTAATGAAAAACTGTTTTTT.

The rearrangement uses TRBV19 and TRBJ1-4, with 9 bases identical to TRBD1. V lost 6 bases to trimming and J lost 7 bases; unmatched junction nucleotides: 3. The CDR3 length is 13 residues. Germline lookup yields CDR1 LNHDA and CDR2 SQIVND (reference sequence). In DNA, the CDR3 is TGTGCCAGTAGCGGGACAGGGTTTGAAAAACTGTTTTTT. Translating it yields CASSGTGFEKLFF.

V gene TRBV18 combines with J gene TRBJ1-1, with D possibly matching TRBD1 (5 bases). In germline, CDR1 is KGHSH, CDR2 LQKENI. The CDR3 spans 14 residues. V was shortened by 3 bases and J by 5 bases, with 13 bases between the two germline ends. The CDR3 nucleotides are TGTGCCAGCTCACCCGAGGGACGGATAACTGAAGCTTTCTTT. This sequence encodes CASSPEGRITEAFF.

CDR3 sequence: CASSLGQGAYEQYF. CDR3 nucleotide sequence: TGTGCCAGCAGTCTTGGACAGGGGGCCTACGAGCAGTACTTC. The gene calls are TRBV7-3 and TRBJ2-7, with 10 nucleotides matching TRBD1. CDR3 length: 14 residues. Germline assignment: CDR1 SGHTA and CDR2 FQGTGA. J lost 2 bases, V lost 6 bases, and 4 bases had no gene match.

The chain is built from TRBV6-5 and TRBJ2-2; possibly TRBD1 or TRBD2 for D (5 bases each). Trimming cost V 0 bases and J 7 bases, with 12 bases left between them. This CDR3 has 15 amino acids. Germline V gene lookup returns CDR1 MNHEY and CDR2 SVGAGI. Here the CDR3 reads CASSYSPGLDGELFF. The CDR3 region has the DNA TGTGCCAGCAGTTACTCGCCGGGGCTGGACGGGGAGCTGTTTTTT.

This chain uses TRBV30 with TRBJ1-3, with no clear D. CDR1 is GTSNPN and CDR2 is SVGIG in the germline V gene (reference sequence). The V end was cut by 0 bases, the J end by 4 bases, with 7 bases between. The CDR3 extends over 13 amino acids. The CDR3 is CAWSVGWGNTIYF. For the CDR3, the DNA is TGTGCCTGGAGTGTTGGGTGGGGAAACACCATATATTTT.

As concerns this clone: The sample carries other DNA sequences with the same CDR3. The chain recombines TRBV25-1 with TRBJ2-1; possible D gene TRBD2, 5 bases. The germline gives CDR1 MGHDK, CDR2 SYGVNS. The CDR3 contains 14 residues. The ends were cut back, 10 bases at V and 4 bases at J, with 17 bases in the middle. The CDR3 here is CATSLVHSYNEQFF. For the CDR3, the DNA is TGTGCCACCTCACTAGTCCACTCTTACAATGAGCAGTTCTTC.

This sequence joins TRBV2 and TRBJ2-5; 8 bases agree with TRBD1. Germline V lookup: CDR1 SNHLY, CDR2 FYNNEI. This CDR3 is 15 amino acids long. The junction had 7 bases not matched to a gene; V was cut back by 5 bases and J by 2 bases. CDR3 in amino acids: CASSPADREQETQYF. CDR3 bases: TGTGCCAGCAGTCCGGCGGACAGGGAACAAGAGACCCAGTACTTC.

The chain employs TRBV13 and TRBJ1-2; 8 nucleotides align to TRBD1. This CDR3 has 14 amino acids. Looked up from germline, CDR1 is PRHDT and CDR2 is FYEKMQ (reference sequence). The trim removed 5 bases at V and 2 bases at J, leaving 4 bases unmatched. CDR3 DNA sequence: TGTGCCAGCAGCCCTCGGACAGGGAACTATGGCTACACCTTC. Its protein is CASSPRTGNYGYTF.

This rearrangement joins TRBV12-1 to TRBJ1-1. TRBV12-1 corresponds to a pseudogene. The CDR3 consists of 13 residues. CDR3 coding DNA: TGTGCCAGCAGCGCTACACGGGGACTGGGAGCTTTCTTT. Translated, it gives CASSATRGLGAFF.

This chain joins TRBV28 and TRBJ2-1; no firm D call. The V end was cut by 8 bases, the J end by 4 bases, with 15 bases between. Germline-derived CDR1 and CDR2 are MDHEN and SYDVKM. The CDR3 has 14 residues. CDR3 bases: TGTGCCAGCTATCCTTCCCCGTCTTACAATGAGCAGTTCTTC. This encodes CASYPSPSYNEQFF.